This TCR beta chain was profiled in a study of siplizumab effects on memory and regulatory T cells. Sequencing used immunoSEQ multiplex PCR; TCRdb keeps in-frame clones, though not all of them. The data contain about 110,000 clones, roughly 92% of them singletons. The CDR3 covers 13 residues. Trimming stripped 5 bases from V and 6 bases from J, with 12 bases between. Germline V gene lookup returns CDR1 SNHLY and CDR2 FYNNEI. The rearrangement links TRBV2 to TRBJ2-3; D gene uncertain. This sequence was found in a human donor in good health. Sequenced sample: CD4+ T cells sorted from blood. This chain's CDR3 is CASSRKTDDTQYF. The CDR3 coding sequence is TGTGCCAGCAGTCGAAAGACGGACGATACGCAGTATTTT.